The rows below give T cell receptor beta chains drawn from one sample of a study of shared clonotypes between healthy human individuals. Assay: immunoSEQ multiplex PCR; the TCRdb copy retains only in-frame clones and omits some. Of some 1,100,000 clones in the sample, roughly 74% are singletons; the top ten hold roughly 0.56%. What was sequenced was memory CD4+ T cells from PBMCs. The receptors come from a man younger than 30 in good health. Some clones in this sample may be carry-over from other donors' samples. Both conserved end residues are part of each CDR3. The D gene is left open where the match is weak. Part of the rows lack a size; the others show once, few, many or a class for expanded clones.

d_gene: NA; v_gene: TRBV18; j_gene: TRBJ1-5; abundance: NA; CDR3aa: CASSPSDGLFSNQPQHF; CDR3nt: TGTGCCAGCTCACCCTCGGACGGATTATTTAGCAATCAGCCCCAGCATTTT
d_gene: NA; v_gene: TRBV28; j_gene: TRBJ1-1; abundance: once; CDR3aa: CASTNSPLDLQAFF; CDR3nt: TGTGCCAGCACCAACAGCCCTTTGGACCTTCAAGCTTTCTTT
d_gene: NA; v_gene: TRBV20-1; j_gene: TRBJ2-3; abundance: NA; CDR3aa: CSASPDTQYF; CDR3nt: TGCAGTGCTAGTCCAGATACGCAGTATTTT
d_gene: NA; v_gene: TRBV15; j_gene: TRBJ1-2; abundance: NA; CDR3aa: CATSRERGSGYTF; CDR3nt: TGTGCCACCAGCAGAGAGAGGGGAAGTGGCTACACCTTC
d_gene: NA; v_gene: TRBV9; j_gene: TRBJ1-3; abundance: NA; CDR3aa: CASSVEGGNTIYF; CDR3nt: TGTGCCAGCAGCGTAGAGGGGGGTAACACCATATATTTT
d_gene: TRBD1; v_gene: TRBV13; j_gene: TRBJ1-4; abundance: NA; CDR3aa: CASSSQGSAANEKLFF; CDR3nt: TGTGCCAGCAGCTCACAGGGGAGTGCGGCTAATGAAAAACTGTTTTTT
d_gene: NA; v_gene: TRBV5-1; j_gene: TRBJ1-3; abundance: NA; CDR3aa: CASRIDRNSGNTIYF; CDR3nt: TGCGCCAGCAGAATCGACAGAAACTCTGGAAACACCATATATTTT
d_gene: TRBD2; v_gene: TRBV9; j_gene: TRBJ2-3; abundance: NA; CDR3aa: CASSVFSHGAGDVKDTQYF; CDR3nt: TGTGCCAGCAGCGTATTCTCCCATGGGGCGGGAGACGTTAAAGATACGCAGTATTTT
d_gene: NA; v_gene: TRBV7-3; j_gene: TRBJ2-3; abundance: NA; CDR3aa: CASSLLAGSTDTQYF; CDR3nt: TGTGCCAGCAGCTTATTAGCAGGGAGCACAGATACGCAGTATTTT
d_gene: NA; v_gene: TRBV4-2; j_gene: TRBJ1-2; abundance: once; CDR3aa: CASSQERTARGGYTF; CDR3nt: TGTGCCAGCAGCCAAGAACGGACAGCCAGGGGTGGCTACACCTTC
d_gene: NA; v_gene: TRBV7-2; j_gene: TRBJ1-3; abundance: NA; CDR3aa: CASSRSWAGNTIYF; CDR3nt: TGTGCCAGCAGCAGGTCATGGGCTGGAAACACCATATATTTT
d_gene: NA; v_gene: TRBV5-1; j_gene: TRBJ2-2; abundance: once; CDR3aa: CASSLAGSTGELFF; CDR3nt: TGCGCCAGCAGCTTGGCTGGCAGCACCGGGGAGCTGTTTTTT
d_gene: TRBD1; v_gene: TRBV6-5; j_gene: TRBJ2-1; abundance: few; CDR3aa: CASSYVAGGGAFEQFF; CDR3nt: TGTGCCAGCAGTTACGTTGCAGGGGGCGGCGCGTTTGAGCAGTTCTTC
d_gene: TRBD2; v_gene: TRBV6-1; j_gene: TRBJ2-3; abundance: NA; CDR3aa: CASRRLATDTQYF; CDR3nt: TGTGCCAGCAGGAGACTAGCCACAGATACGCAGTATTTT
d_gene: TRBD1; v_gene: TRBV27; j_gene: TRBJ2-3; abundance: NA; CDR3aa: CASSSGGGQGPLGDTQYF; CDR3nt: TGTGCCAGCAGTTCCGGGGGCGGACAGGGACCCCTTGGAGATACGCAGTATTTT
d_gene: NA; v_gene: TRBV28; j_gene: TRBJ1-2; abundance: NA; CDR3aa: CASSPPAGGYGYTF; CDR3nt: TGTGCCAGCAGTCCCCCCGCCGGGGGCTATGGCTACACCTTC
d_gene: TRBD1; v_gene: TRBV4-2; j_gene: TRBJ2-7; abundance: NA; CDR3aa: CASSQEPGQGYGEQYF; CDR3nt: TGTGCCAGCAGCCAAGAACCGGGACAGGGTTATGGCGAGCAGTACTTC
d_gene: NA; v_gene: TRBV28; j_gene: TRBJ2-7; abundance: NA; CDR3aa: CASSLSPPEAYEQYF; CDR3nt: TGTGCCAGCAGTTTATCTCCCCCGGAGGCCTACGAGCAGTACTTC
d_gene: NA; v_gene: TRBV5-1; j_gene: TRBJ2-5; abundance: NA; CDR3aa: CASRASDLEETQYF; CDR3nt: TGCGCCAGCAGGGCTAGCGATTTGGAAGAGACCCAGTACTTC
d_gene: NA; v_gene: TRBV28; j_gene: TRBJ1-1; abundance: NA; CDR3aa: CASTRGGMNTEAFF; CDR3nt: TGTGCCAGCACAAGGGGGGGCATGAACACTGAAGCTTTCTTT
d_gene: TRBD1; v_gene: TRBV9; j_gene: TRBJ2-7; abundance: NA; CDR3aa: CASSVGDRGSPTGQYF; CDR3nt: TGTGCCAGCAGCGTAGGGGACAGGGGGTCCCCCACCGGGCAGTACTTC
d_gene: NA; v_gene: TRBV6-5; j_gene: TRBJ1-4; abundance: once; CDR3aa: CASQQFATNEKLFF; CDR3nt: TGTGCCAGCCAACAGTTTGCAACTAATGAAAAACTGTTTTTT
d_gene: NA; v_gene: TRBV18; j_gene: TRBJ2-7; abundance: NA; CDR3aa: CASSPPSAIYEQYF; CDR3nt: TGTGCCAGCTCACCACCTAGTGCCATCTACGAGCAGTACTTC
d_gene: TRBD2; v_gene: TRBV10-3; j_gene: TRBJ2-5; abundance: NA; CDR3aa: CAISEQASGGETQYF; CDR3nt: TGTGCCATCAGTGAGCAGGCTAGCGGCGGAGAGACCCAGTACTTC
d_gene: NA; v_gene: TRBV5-4; j_gene: TRBJ2-3; abundance: NA; CDR3aa: CASSDESTDTQYF; CDR3nt: TGTGCCAGCAGCGACGAGAGCACAGATACGCAGTATTTT